The entry below describes one TCR beta chain. The CDR3 contains 13 residues. The ends were cut back, 8 bases at V and 10 bases at J, with 15 bases in the middle. Germline V gene lookup returns CDR1 SNHLY and CDR2 FYNNEI. The data stem from a study of blood T cell repertoires in COVID-19. Study in general: Both acute and convalescent COVID-19 samples were obtained from the United States, Italy and Spain. Sample material is recorded as cDNA or gDNA derived from T cells, B-cell-depleted T cells, or PBMCs.

Per the study methods: Nucleated cell counts were estimated from reference gene primer amplification. Libraries were prepared by immunoSEQ multiplex PCR; TCRdb keeps only in-frame clonotypes and omits some of them. The V and J calls and the clone size are those of that table, but D and trimming were determined from the DNA. The sample includes around 130,000 clones, approximately 90% of them seen just once. The sample comprised peripheral blood. The TCR comes from a woman aged 50 to 60 with acute or convalescent COVID-19. V and J are TRBV2 and TRBJ1-6; D not certain. The DNA for the CDR3 is TGTGCCAGCTGCGGGGAATCGGTCTCACCCCTCCACTTT. Protein: CASCGESVSPLHF.